These 19 T cell receptor beta chains share one sample of origin, sequenced in a study of early stage breast cancer tumors. Profiling relied on immunoSEQ multiplex PCR, and the TCRdb table lists in-frame clones only, not all of them. The sample shows 55,000 to 70,000 clones, around 80% of them seen only once. The sequencing sample was made of blood. Source of these receptors: a person between 35 and 49 years old with breast cancer.

The CDR3 DNA reads as TGTGCCTGGAGTGGGACAATACGGGAAAAACTGTTTTTT. This translates into CAWSGTIREKLFF. V usage is TRBV30 and J usage is TRBJ1-4; TRBD1 is a possible D gene (5 bases). The CDR3 is made up of 13 amino acids. From germline, CDR1 is GTSNPN and CDR2 SVGIG (reference sequence). V was clipped by 1 base and J by 8 bases, with 11 bases between them.

In DNA form, the CDR3 reads TGTGCCAGCAGCTTAATGGAGAACACTGAAGCTTTCTTT. Amino acids: CASSLMENTEAFF. The J gene is TRBJ1-1, the V gene TRBV7-6; D not certain. V was trimmed by 2 bases and J by 1 base, leaving 5 bases between them. This CDR3 spans 13 amino acids. Germline-derived CDR1 and CDR2 are SGHVS and FNYEAQ.

This chain uses TRBV7-6 with TRBJ1-1; D ambiguous. Germline V lookup: CDR1 SGHVS, CDR2 FNYEAQ. Trimming cost V 3 bases and J 0 bases, with 5 bases left between them. The length of the CDR3 is 13 residues. This CDR3 reads CASSFTMNTEAFF. In DNA, the CDR3 is TGTGCCAGCAGCTTTACAATGAACACTGAAGCTTTCTTT.

The chain has TRBV18 and TRBJ2-7; D not resolved. This CDR3 has 15 residues. The germline V gene has CDR1 KGHSH and CDR2 LQKENI. The V end was cut by 3 bases, the J end by 4 bases, with 16 bases between. The CDR3 sequence is CASSPTTQNSYEQYF. The CDR3, as DNA: TGTGCCAGCTCACCGACAACCCAAAATTCATACGAGCAGTACTTC.

In the case of this clone: Compared with germline, one end of the junction differs, possibly owing to a read error. J is TRBJ1-2 and V is TRBV7-9; D not certain. Germline lookup yields CDR1 SEHNR and CDR2 FQNEAQ (reference sequence). The CDR3 extends over 14 amino acids. The DNA of the CDR3 is TGTGCCAGCAGCGCATTACCCTACGGCTATGCCTACACCTTC. Translating gives CASSALPYGYAYTF. The whole variable domain, remainder taken from reference TRBV7-9 and TRBJ1-2, is DTGVSQNPRHKITKRGQNVTFRCDPISEHNRLYWYRQTLGQGPEFLTYFQNEAQLEKSRLLSDRFSAERPKGSFSTLEIQRTEQGDSAMYLCASSALPYGYAYTFGSGTRLTVV.

The rearrangement joins TRBV2 to TRBJ1-5; unclear D gene. Trimming pared 0 bases from V and 8 bases from J, leaving 5 bases between. Germline CDR1 SNHLY, CDR2 FYNNEI. This CDR3 spans 12 amino acids. The DNA of the CDR3 is TGTGCCAGCAGTGAAGCAAGGGAGCCCCAGCATTTT. Translating gives CASSEAREPQHF.

This clone occurred once. The chain employs TRBV29-1 and TRBJ1-2; weak D call: TRBD1 (5 bases). This CDR3 region has 15 residues. CDR1 and CDR2 (germline): SQVTM, ANQGSEA. Trimming took 2 bases from V and 5 from J, leaving 18 bases between them. CDR3 DNA: TGCAGCGTTGAACAGATCGCCCCAGGGTTTTATGGCTACACCTTC. Its protein product is CSVEQIAPGFYGYTF.

This clone is a singleton in its sample. The CDR3 DNA reads TGTGCCAGCAGTGAGACTATTCCCTCGGACAATGAGCAGTTCTTC. Translating it yields CASSETIPSDNEQFF. J is TRBJ2-1 and V is TRBV6-1; possible D gene TRBD2, 5 bases. The germline CDR1 and CDR2 sequences are MNHNS and SASEGT. Deletions cut 3 bases from V and 5 bases from J, with 14 bases between. CDR3 size: 15 residues.

The CDR3 DNA reads as TGTGCCTGGTGCTATGGACTAGCGGGAAGATACGAGCAGTACTTC. It is translated as CAWCYGLAGRYEQYF. The V call is TRBV30, the J call TRBJ2-7; 12 positions agree with TRBD2. CDR3 length equals 15 residues. Germline V gene data show CDR1 as GTSNPN and CDR2 as SVGIG (reference sequence). Trimming removed 5 bases from V and 4 bases from J; junction bases left unmatched: 9.

The chain uses TRBV25-1 and TRBJ2-7, with 9 bases lining up with TRBD2. The V segment lost 1 base and the J segment 2 bases; nucleotides outside the gene matches: 3. Germline CDR1 is MGHDK and CDR2 is SYGVNS. The CDR3 has 15 residues. In DNA form, the CDR3 reads TGTGCCAGCAGTGAATCCAGCGGGAGGCCCTACGAGCAGTACTTC. This codes for CASSESSGRPYEQYF.

The CDR3 DNA is TGTGCCAGCAGCGCCCCCGAGGCTCCCACAGATACGCAGTATTTT. It specifies CASSAPEAPTDTQYF. The chain links TRBV9 to TRBJ2-3, with no clear D. CDR1 and CDR2 (germline): SGDLS, YYNGEE. The CDR3 is 15 residues long. Trimming removed 3 bases from V and 2 bases from J, with 13 bases in between.

This clone has a handful of counts. The chain uses TRBV9 and TRBJ2-7; 10 bases fit TRBD2. This CDR3 is 14 amino acids long. Trimming removed 4 bases from V and 7 bases from J; junction bases left unmatched: 8. Germline V gene sequence: CDR1 SGDLS, CDR2 YYNGEE. CDR3 residues: CASSTAGGPREQYF. CDR3 sequence (DNA): TGTGCCAGCAGCACAGCGGGAGGGCCTAGGGAGCAGTACTTC.

The CDR3 loop is CASSQTTGTGLYEQYF. CDR3 bases: TGCGCCAGCAGCCAGACGACCGGGACAGGACTCTACGAGCAGTACTTC. The chain has TRBV5-1 and TRBJ2-7; 8 bases are a match to TRBD1. CDR3 length equals 16 residues. Trimming at V came to 4 bases and at J to 3 bases, leaving 12 bases not matched to a gene. Germline V gives CDR1 SGHRS, CDR2 YFSETQ. Drawing the rest from reference TRBV5-1 and TRBJ2-7, the complete variable domain is KAGVTQTPRYLIKTRGQQVTLSCSPISGHRSVSWYQQTPGQGLQFLFEYFSETQRNKGNFPGRFSGRQFSNSRSEMNVSTLELGDSALYLCASSQTTGTGLYEQYFGPGTRLTVT.

The chain carries TRBV27 and TRBJ2-1, with 8 bases that match TRBD2. The CDR3 has 13 amino acids. CDR1 is MNHEY, CDR2 SMNVEV, per germline (reference sequence). V trimming: 6 bases; J trimming: 7 bases; junction bases outside the gene matches: 5. Here the CDR3 reads CASRLAGRNEQFF. The DNA of the CDR3 is TGTGCCAGCAGATTAGCGGGAAGGAATGAGCAGTTCTTC.

The chain recombines TRBV27 with TRBJ1-1; TRBD1 is a possible D gene (5 bases). V was trimmed by 3 bases and J by 1 base, leaving 12 bases between them. Germline V gene data show CDR1 as MNHEY and CDR2 as SMNVEV (reference sequence). This CDR3 is built from 15 residues. CDR3 nucleotide sequence: TGTGCCAGCAGTTTTCCGGGCAGGGAGAACACTGAAGCTTTCTTT. This translates into CASSFPGRENTEAFF.

The chain is built from TRBV12-5 and TRBJ2-7; 7 bases line up with TRBD1. Germline CDR1 is LGHNT and CDR2 is FRNRAP. The CDR3 is made up of 13 amino acids. Losses at the gene ends were 1 base for V and 6 bases for J; bases not matched to a gene: 3. CDR3 coding DNA: TGTGCTAGTGGTTTGGGACAGGGTCTCGAGCAGTACTTC. This codes for CASGLGQGLEQYF.

The rearrangement links TRBV5-1 to TRBJ1-5; D uncertain. Per germline, CDR1 SGHRS and CDR2 YFSETQ. Trimming took 6 bases from V and 9 from J, leaving 22 bases between them. This CDR3 comprises 15 residues. CDR3 loop: CASTPAGSRLRPQHF. The CDR3 bases are TGCGCCAGCACCCCGGCCGGGTCACGCCTGCGGCCCCAGCATTTT.

The chain combines TRBV29-1 with TRBJ2-7, with D perhaps TRBD2 (5 bases). V gave up 5 bases and J gave up 0 bases, with 17 bases separating them. CDR1 and CDR2 from the germline V gene are SQVTM and ANQGSEA. This CDR3 spans 15 amino acids. The CDR3: CSVTFGSDTSYEQYF. The CDR3 coding sequence is TGCAGCGTTACTTTTGGTAGCGACACCTCCTACGAGCAGTACTTC.

The rearrangement links TRBV2 to TRBJ2-5; D unclear. V was pared by 6 bases and J by 2 bases, with 13 bases between. The CDR3 runs to 14 residues. The germline V gene encodes CDR1 SNHLY and CDR2 FYNNEI. The CDR3 sequence is CASRSRSTQETQYF. CDR3 bases: TGTGCCAGCAGATCGAGGTCAACTCAAGAGACCCAGTACTTC.